This T cell receptor beta chain is from a study of control samples from healthy donors and cancer patients. The CDR3 has 12 residues. Germline V gene lookup returns CDR1 SNHLY and CDR2 FYNNEI. Trimming cost V 4 bases and J 7 bases, with 11 bases left between them. The table came from immunoSEQ multiplex PCR; TCRdb's copy has only in-frame clones and leaves some out. The table records 61,000 or so clones, 90% of them present only once. The sample was PBMCs. This receptor was taken from a man aged 55 to 70 with colorectal cancer. The V call is TRBV2, the J call TRBJ2-7; TRBD1 is a possible D gene (6 bases). The DNA of the CDR3 is TGTGCCAGCAGTGTTATTGGGACAGAGCAGTACTTC. This sequence encodes CASSVIGTEQYF.